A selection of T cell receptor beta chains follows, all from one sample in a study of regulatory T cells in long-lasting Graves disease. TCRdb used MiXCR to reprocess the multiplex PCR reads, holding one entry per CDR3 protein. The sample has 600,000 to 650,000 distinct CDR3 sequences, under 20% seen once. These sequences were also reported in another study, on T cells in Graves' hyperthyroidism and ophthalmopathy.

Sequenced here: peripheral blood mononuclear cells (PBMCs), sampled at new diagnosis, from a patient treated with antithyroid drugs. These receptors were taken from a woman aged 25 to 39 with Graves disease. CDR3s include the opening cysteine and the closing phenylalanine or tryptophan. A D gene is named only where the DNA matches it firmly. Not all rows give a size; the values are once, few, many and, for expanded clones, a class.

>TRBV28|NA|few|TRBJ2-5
CANSPRPRAGFIQETQYF
TGTGCCAACAGTCCGCGACCTCGGGCAGGGTTTATTCAAGAGACCCAGTACTTC
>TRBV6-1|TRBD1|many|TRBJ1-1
CASIRGTGGPTEAFF
TGTGCCAGCATACGCGGTACAGGGGGACCCACTGAAGCTTTCTTT
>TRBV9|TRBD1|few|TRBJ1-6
CASSLQGLWGDSPLHF
TGTGCCAGCAGCCTACAGGGGCTATGGGGTGATTCACCCCTCCACTTT
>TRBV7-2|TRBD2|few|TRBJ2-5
CASSFRLAGEETQYF
TGTGCCAGCAGCTTCCGACTAGCGGGAGAAGAGACCCAGTACTTC
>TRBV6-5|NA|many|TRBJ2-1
CASSYDLAGNEQFF
TGTGCCAGCAGTTACGACCTGGCCGGGAATGAGCAGTTCTTC
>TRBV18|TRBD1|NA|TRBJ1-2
CASSSGQGGRGYTF
TGTGCCAGCTCCTCGGGACAGGGGGGCCGTGGCTACACCTTC
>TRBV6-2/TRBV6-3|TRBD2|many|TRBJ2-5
CASRLADAATQYF
TGTGCCAGCAGACTAGCGGACGCGGCGACCCAGTACTTC
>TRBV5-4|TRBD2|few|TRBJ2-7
CASSHSGASYEQYF
TGTGCCAGCAGTCACAGCGGGGCCTCCTACGAGCAGTACTTC
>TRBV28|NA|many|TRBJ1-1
CASSLLYTEAFF
TGTGCCAGCAGTTTATTGTACACTGAAGCTTTCTTT
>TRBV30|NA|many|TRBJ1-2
CAWNGGLGGYTF
TGTGCCTGGAATGGGGGGCTTGGCGGCTACACCTTC
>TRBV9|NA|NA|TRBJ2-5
CASSPVDGVQTQYF
TGTGCCAGCAGCCCCGTCGACGGGGTTCAGACCCAGTACTTC
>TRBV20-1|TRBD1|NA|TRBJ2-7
CSASTDRVVPYEQYF
TGCAGTGCTAGCACGGACAGGGTGGTTCCCTACGAGCAGTACTTC
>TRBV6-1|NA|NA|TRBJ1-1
CAGKKVQPSEAFF
TGTGCCGGCAAGAAGGTACAGCCATCTGAAGCTTTCTTT
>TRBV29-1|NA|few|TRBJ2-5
CSAKGGSGETQYF
TGCAGCGCCAAGGGGGGGTCCGGGGAGACCCAGTACTTC
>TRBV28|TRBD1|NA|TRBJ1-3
CASSDRGTGNTIYF
TGTGCCAGCAGTGACAGGGGAACTGGAAACACCATATATTTT
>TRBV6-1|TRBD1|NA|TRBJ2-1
CASSVSGGTYNEQFF
TGTGCCAGCAGTGTCTCAGGGGGCACCTACAATGAGCAGTTCTTC
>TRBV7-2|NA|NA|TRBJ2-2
CASSLSVGPSGTGELFF
TGTGCCAGCAGCTTGAGTGTAGGACCCTCGGGCACCGGGGAGCTGTTTTTT
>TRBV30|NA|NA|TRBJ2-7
CAWSPGPIHEQYF
TGTGCCTGGAGTCCGGGACCCATCCACGAGCAGTACTTC
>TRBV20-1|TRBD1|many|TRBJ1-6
CSARPGTGENSPLHF
TGCAGTGCTCGACCCGGCACAGGGGAGAATTCACCCCTCCACTTT
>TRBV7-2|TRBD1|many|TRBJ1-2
CASRRTGVLYGYTF
TGTGCCAGCAGGCGTACAGGGGTCCTCTATGGCTACACCTTC
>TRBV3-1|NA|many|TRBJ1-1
CASSQGARALNTEAFF
TGTGCCAGCAGCCAAGGGGCCAGGGCTTTGAACACTGAAGCTTTCTTT
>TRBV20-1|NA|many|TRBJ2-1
CSARGESSYNEQFF
TGCAGTGCTAGGGGTGAGAGCTCCTACAATGAGCAGTTCTTC
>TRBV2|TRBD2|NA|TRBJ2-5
CASSAGTSGGETQYF
TGTGCCAGCAGTGCCGGGACTAGCGGGGGGGAGACCCAGTACTTC
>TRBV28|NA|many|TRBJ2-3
CASRVGSAITDTQYF
TGTGCCAGCAGAGTCGGGAGTGCGATAACAGATACGCAGTATTTT
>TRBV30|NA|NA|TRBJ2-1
CAWSSLSTAYNEQFF
TGTGCCTGGAGTTCGCTGTCTACGGCCTACAATGAGCAGTTCTTC
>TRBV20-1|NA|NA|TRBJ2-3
CSATGHLPSTDTQYF
TGCAGTGCCACCGGACACTTACCTAGCACAGATACGCAGTATTTT
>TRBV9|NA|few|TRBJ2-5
CASSGYWNRTAGETQYF
TGTGCCAGCAGCGGATACTGGAATAGGACAGCGGGAGAGACCCAGTACTTC
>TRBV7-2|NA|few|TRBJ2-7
CASSLLHGPYEQYF
TGTGCCAGCAGCTTATTACACGGTCCCTACGAGCAGTACTTC
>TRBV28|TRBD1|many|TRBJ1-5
CASNTGTGYQPQHF
TGTGCCAGCAATACCGGGACAGGATATCAGCCCCAGCATTTT
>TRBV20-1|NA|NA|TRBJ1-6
CSARGMGESTPLHF
TGCAGTGCTAGAGGGATGGGGGAATCGACACCCCTCCACTTT
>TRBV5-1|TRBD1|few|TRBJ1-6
CASSLGFGTDNYNSPLHF
TGCGCCAGCAGCTTGGGCTTCGGGACAGACAACTATAATTCACCCCTCCACTTT
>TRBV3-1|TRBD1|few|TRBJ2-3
CASSPGQGRSTDTQYF
TGTGCCAGCAGCCCCGGACAGGGACGTAGCACAGATACGCAGTATTTT
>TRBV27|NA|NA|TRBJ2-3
CASRDTLVGVLSTDTQYF
TGTGCCAGCAGAGATACCCTCGTGGGCGTTCTTAGCACAGATACGCAGTATTTT
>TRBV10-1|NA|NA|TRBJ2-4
CASSEGGFGNIQYF
TGCGCCAGCAGTGAGGGCGGTTTCGGAAACATTCAGTACTTC
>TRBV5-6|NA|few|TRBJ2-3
CASSRGPGGDTQYF
TGTGCCAGCAGCCGCGGCCCGGGGGGCGATACGCAGTATTTT
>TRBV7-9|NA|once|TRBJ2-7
CASSLTQGSYEQYF
TGTGCCAGCAGCTTAACCCAGGGGTCCTACGAGCAGTACTTC
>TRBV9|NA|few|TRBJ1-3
CASSVADGGGNTIYF
TGTGCCAGCAGCGTAGCTGACGGTGGTGGAAACACCATATATTTT
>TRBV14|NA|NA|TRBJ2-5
CASSQMWRGETQYF
TGTGCCAGCAGCCAGATGTGGAGAGGGGAGACCCAGTACTTC
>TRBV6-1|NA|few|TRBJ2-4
CASTSYNIQYF
TGTGCCAGCACTTCTTATAACATTCAGTACTTC
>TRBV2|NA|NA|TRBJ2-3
CASSGRPKNTDTQYF
TGTGCCAGCAGTGGGAGGCCGAAAAACACAGATACGCAGTATTTT
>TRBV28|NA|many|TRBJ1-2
CASSLSSHLTNYGYTF
TGTGCCAGCAGTTTATCCTCACATCTTACTAACTATGGCTACACCTTC
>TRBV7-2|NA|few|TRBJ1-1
CASILGLWARENTEAFF
TGTGCCAGCATCCTCGGGCTGTGGGCCCGAGAGAACACTGAAGCTTTCTTT